The rows below give T cell receptor gamma chains drawn from one sample of a study of Vδ1+ human thymocytes. TCRdb re-called clones from the multiplex PCR reads via CATT. The sample has around 12,000 gamma-chain clones; about 46% are singletons. Sequences were obtained from Vdelta1+ gamma-delta thymocytes from the thymus. The receptors were gathered from a boy under three years old who had congenital heart surgery. CDR3s include the opening cysteine and the closing phenylalanine or tryptophan. Fields, in order: J gene, clone size, CDR3 length, V gene, CDR3 DNA, CDR3 protein. Clone size is stated in some rows and not others, as once, few, many or a class when expanded.

J gene: TRGJ1/TRGJ2
clone size: -
CDR3 length: 13
V gene: TRGV9
CDR3 DNA: TGTGCCTTGTGGGAGGCATATTATTATAAGAAACTCTTT
CDR3 protein: CALWEAYYYKKLF

J gene: TRGJ1/TRGJ2
clone size: few
CDR3 length: 13
V gene: TRGV9
CDR3 DNA: TGTGCCTTGTGGGAGCCCTACTTTCGGAGGGGGCTCTTT
CDR3 protein: CALWEPYFRRGLF

J gene: TRGJ1/TRGJ2
clone size: -
CDR3 length: 16
V gene: TRGV3
CDR3 DNA: TGTGCCACCTGGGACAGGCAGGTGACCAATTATTATAAGAAACTCTTT
CDR3 protein: CATWDRQVTNYYKKLF

J gene: TRGJ1/TRGJ2
clone size: few
CDR3 length: 13
V gene: TRGV9
CDR3 DNA: TGTGCCTTGTGGGAGGTTCTTTATTATAAGAAACTCTTT
CDR3 protein: CALWEVLYYKKLF

J gene: TRGJ1/TRGJ2
clone size: -
CDR3 length: 10
V gene: TRGV9
CDR3 DNA: TGTGCCTTGTGGGATGATAAGAAACTCTTT
CDR3 protein: CALWDDKKLF

J gene: TRGJ1/TRGJ2
clone size: -
CDR3 length: 15
V gene: TRGV8
CDR3 DNA: TGTGCCACCTGGGACCTGGCCCCCCGATATTATAAGAAACTCTTT
CDR3 protein: CATWDLAPRYYKKLF

J gene: TRGJ1/TRGJ2
clone size: -
CDR3 length: 13
V gene: TRGV4
CDR3 DNA: TGTGCCACCTGGTTTTGGCAGTCTTATAAGAAACTCTTT
CDR3 protein: CATWFWQSYKKLF

J gene: TRGJ1/TRGJ2
clone size: few
CDR3 length: 12
V gene: TRGV5
CDR3 DNA: TGTGCCACCTGGGACCCCGCCCCAAAGAAACTCTTT
CDR3 protein: CATWDPAPKKLF

J gene: TRGJP2
clone size: few
CDR3 length: 14
V gene: TRGV4
CDR3 DNA: TGTGCCACCTGGGATGGTAGTAGTGATTGGATCAAGACGTTT
CDR3 protein: CATWDGSSDWIKTF

J gene: TRGJ1/TRGJ2
clone size: few
CDR3 length: 13
V gene: TRGV9
CDR3 DNA: TGTGCCTTGTGGGAGGTTCCCTCATTGGGGAAACTCTTT
CDR3 protein: CALWEVPSLGKLF

J gene: TRGJP1
clone size: few
CDR3 length: 9
V gene: TRGV9
CDR3 DNA: TGTGCCCGTGGTTGGTTCAAGATATTT
CDR3 protein: CARGWFKIF

J gene: TRGJ1/TRGJ2
clone size: -
CDR3 length: 13
V gene: TRGV4
CDR3 DNA: TGTGCCACCTGGGATGGGGATTATTATAAGAAACTCTTT
CDR3 protein: CATWDGDYYKKLF

J gene: TRGJ1/TRGJ2
clone size: few
CDR3 length: 15
V gene: TRGV9
CDR3 DNA: TGTGCCTTGTGGGAGGTGCAATTTATTGTGGATAAGAAACTCTTT
CDR3 protein: CALWEVQFIVDKKLF

J gene: TRGJ1/TRGJ2
clone size: few
CDR3 length: 13
V gene: TRGV9
CDR3 DNA: TGTGCCTTGTGGGAACGGGCTTATTATAAGAAACTCTTT
CDR3 protein: CALWERAYYKKLF

J gene: TRGJ1/TRGJ2
clone size: -
CDR3 length: 15
V gene: TRGV9
CDR3 DNA: TGTGCCTTGTGGGAGGCGCCCCGTGGGTCTTATAAGAAACTCTTT
CDR3 protein: CALWEAPRGSYKKLF

J gene: TRGJ1/TRGJ2
clone size: few
CDR3 length: 14
V gene: TRGV9
CDR3 DNA: TGTGCCTTGTGGGAGGGATCGAATTATTATAAGAAACTCTTT
CDR3 protein: CALWEGSNYYKKLF

J gene: TRGJ1/TRGJ2
clone size: -
CDR3 length: 12
V gene: TRGV4
CDR3 DNA: TGTGCCACCTGGGATGGTCACGTCGTATTGCTCTTT
CDR3 protein: CATWDGHVVLLF

J gene: TRGJ1/TRGJ2
clone size: -
CDR3 length: 17
V gene: TRGV9
CDR3 DNA: TGTGCCTTGTGGGAGGTCCCCGTAATTCCGAATTATTATAAGAAACTCTTT
CDR3 protein: CALWEVPVIPNYYKKLF

J gene: TRGJ1/TRGJ2
clone size: few
CDR3 length: 13
V gene: TRGV8
CDR3 DNA: TGTGCCACCTGGGATAGTGAGAATTATAAGAAACTCTTT
CDR3 protein: CATWDSENYKKLF

J gene: TRGJ1/TRGJ2
clone size: -
CDR3 length: 11
V gene: TRGV5
CDR3 DNA: TGTGCCACCTGGGACAAGAATAAGAAACTCTTT
CDR3 protein: CATWDKNKKLF

J gene: TRGJ1/TRGJ2
clone size: -
CDR3 length: 11
V gene: TRGV4
CDR3 DNA: TGTGCCACCTGGGATGGGCCGGGGAAACTCTTT
CDR3 protein: CATWDGPGKLF

J gene: TRGJ1/TRGJ2
clone size: -
CDR3 length: 12
V gene: TRGV9
CDR3 DNA: TGTGCCTTGTGGACGAATTATTATAAGAAACTCTTT
CDR3 protein: CALWTNYYKKLF

J gene: TRGJ1/TRGJ2
clone size: -
CDR3 length: 12
V gene: TRGV9
CDR3 DNA: TGTGCCTTGTGGGAGGTGCCCGATAAGAAACTCTTT
CDR3 protein: CALWEVPDKKLF

J gene: TRGJ1/TRGJ2
clone size: few
CDR3 length: 12
V gene: TRGV9
CDR3 DNA: TGTGCCTTGTGGCGGAATTATTATAAGAAACTCTTT
CDR3 protein: CALWRNYYKKLF

J gene: TRGJ1/TRGJ2
clone size: -
CDR3 length: 13
V gene: TRGV4
CDR3 DNA: TGTGCCACCTGGGATCCTAATTATTATAAGAAACTCTTT
CDR3 protein: CATWDPNYYKKLF

J gene: TRGJ1/TRGJ2
clone size: few
CDR3 length: 11
V gene: TRGV5
CDR3 DNA: TGTGCCACCTGGGCCTCGGGGAAGAAACTCTTT
CDR3 protein: CATWASGKKLF

J gene: TRGJ1/TRGJ2
clone size: few
CDR3 length: 10
V gene: TRGV9
CDR3 DNA: TGTGCCTTGTGGTCGGATGAGAAACTCTTT
CDR3 protein: CALWSDEKLF

J gene: TRGJP2
clone size: -
CDR3 length: 18
V gene: TRGV2
CDR3 DNA: TGTGCCACCTGGGACGGGCCGGGACTTAGAAGTAGTGATTGGATCAAGACGTTT
CDR3 protein: CATWDGPGLRSSDWIKTF

J gene: TRGJ1/TRGJ2
clone size: few
CDR3 length: 13
V gene: TRGV9
CDR3 DNA: TGTGCCTTGTGGGAGGTCACTTATTATAAGAAACTCTTT
CDR3 protein: CALWEVTYYKKLF

J gene: TRGJ1/TRGJ2
clone size: few
CDR3 length: 14
V gene: TRGV4
CDR3 DNA: TGTGCCACCTGGGATGTAGGGTGGTTTTATAAGAAACTCTTT
CDR3 protein: CATWDVGWFYKKLF